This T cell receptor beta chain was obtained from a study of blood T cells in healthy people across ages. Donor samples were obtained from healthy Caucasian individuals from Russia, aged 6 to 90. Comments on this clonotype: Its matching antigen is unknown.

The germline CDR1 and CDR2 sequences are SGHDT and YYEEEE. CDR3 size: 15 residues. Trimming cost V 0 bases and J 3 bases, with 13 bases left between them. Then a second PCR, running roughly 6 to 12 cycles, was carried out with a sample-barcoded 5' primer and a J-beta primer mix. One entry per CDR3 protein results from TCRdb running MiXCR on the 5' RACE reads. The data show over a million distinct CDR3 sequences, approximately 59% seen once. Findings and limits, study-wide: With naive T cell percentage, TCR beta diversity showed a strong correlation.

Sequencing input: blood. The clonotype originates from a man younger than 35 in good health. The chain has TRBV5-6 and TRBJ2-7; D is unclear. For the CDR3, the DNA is TGTGCCAGCAGCTTGGCCATCGGGCTTAGCTACGAGCAGTACTTC. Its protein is CASSLAIGLSYEQYF.